One sample yielded the 30 T cell receptor beta chains listed below, sequenced in a study of human T cells and chemical hapten exposure (dated by TCRdb to the early 2020s). Preparation of the library involved RACE. Sequencing took place on a NextSeq 500. The raw public reads went through TCRdb reprocessing: fastp at Q25, MiXCR clone calling, in-frame beta chains kept. Duplicate CDR3 protein sequences are folded into a single record with the most common DNA and genes. The sample table records approximately 96,000 distinct CDR3 sequences; roughly a tenth of these occur just once. The ten largest make up just over 2% of the sample. What the time point label conveys for this sample: patch test 2, 6 weeks after DPC sensitization. Reading the label with the study, this specimen's treatment or condition is: therapeutic diphenylcyclopropenone sensitization with weekly scalp DPC. The source was whole blood, collected in connection with sensitization to the hapten diphenylcyclopropenone (DPC). These receptors were taken from a woman in her 40s with alopecia areata. Some clones in this sample may be carry-over from other donors' samples.

This clonotype was detected ten times or more. This rearrangement joins TRBV11-2 to TRBJ2-5, with TRBD2 matching over 11 bases. Trimming at V came to 2 bases and at J to 5 bases, leaving 7 bases not matched to a gene. Germline CDR1 and CDR2: SGHAT and FQNNGV. CDR3 length: 16 residues. The CDR3 is CASSLLLAGVGETQYF. The CDR3 DNA reads as TGTGCCAGCAGCTTATTACTAGCGGGAGTAGGCGAGACCCAGTACTTC.

This clonotype was picked up a small number of times. The chain links TRBV28 to TRBJ2-5, with D perhaps matching TRBD2 (5 bases). The CDR3 has 17 amino acids. Trimming stripped 1 base from V and 0 bases from J, with 15 bases between. Germline CDR1 reads MDHEN; CDR2 reads SYDVKM. The CDR3 reads CASSLSGDSGYQETQYF. The CDR3 nucleotides read TGTGCCAGCAGTTTATCAGGAGACTCGGGGTACCAAGAGACCCAGTACTTC.

This clonotype was seen a few times. V usage is TRBV6-5 and J usage is TRBJ2-3, with 7 bases matching TRBD2. Germline trimming cut 2 bases from V and 3 bases from J; bases unmatched to any gene: 5. The CDR3 covers 15 residues. The germline V gene encodes CDR1 MNHEY and CDR2 SVGAGI. The DNA for the CDR3 is TGTGCCAGCAGTTACCGGGAGGACGGGACAGATACGCAGTATTTT. This sequence encodes CASSYREDGTDTQYF.

This clonotype has more than one count but fewer than ten. This chain links TRBV11-2 with TRBJ2-2; perhaps TRBD2 as D (5 bases). The CDR3 spans 14 residues. Germline-derived CDR1 and CDR2 are SGHAT and FQNNGV. Trimming shortened V by 5 bases and J by 0 bases, and 7 bases separated the two germline ends. CDR3 DNA: TGTGCCAGCAGCACCGGGACGAACACCGGGGAGCTGTTTTTT. Protein: CASSTGTNTGELFF.

J is TRBJ2-2 and V is TRBV6-2 or TRBV6-3; 10 bases are a match to TRBD2. Trimming cost V 5 bases and J 5 bases; bases outside gene matches: 14. This CDR3 region has 18 residues. Germline V CDR1 and CDR2: MNHEY, SVGEGT. The CDR3 sequence is CASSPELAGVRYTGELFF. In DNA form, the CDR3 reads TGTGCCAGCAGTCCCGAGCTAGCGGGAGTTCGATATACCGGGGAGCTGTTTTTT.

Comments on this clonotype: A single base separates this from a much larger clone, so it may be a read error. This chain uses TRBV25-1 with TRBJ2-7, with 11 bases fitting TRBD1. Germline assignment: CDR1 MGHDK and CDR2 SYGVNS. There are 14 residues in the CDR3. In nucleotides, the CDR3 is TGTACCAGCAGTGGGGGACAGGGGGTCTGGGAGCAGTACTTC. Its translation is CTSSGGQGVWEQYF.

This rearrangement joins TRBV3-1 to TRBJ2-1, with 14 bases fitting TRBD2. Germline CDR1 and CDR2: LGHDT and YNNKEL (reference sequence). The CDR3 contains 16 residues. V lost 6 bases to trimming and J lost 7 bases; unmatched junction nucleotides: 8. This CDR3 is CASSRTSGRRINEQFF. CDR3 DNA sequence: TGTGCCAGCAGTCGGACTAGCGGGAGGCGAATAAATGAGCAGTTCTTC.

This clonotype was seen a handful of times. The chain recombines TRBV29-1 with TRBJ2-5; 11 positions match TRBD1. CDR1 and CDR2 from the germline V gene are SQVTM and ANQGSEA. The V segment lost 5 bases and the J segment 4 bases; nucleotides outside the gene matches: 9. CDR3 size: 15 residues. CDR3: CSVRKPGQGVETQYF. In DNA form, the CDR3 reads TGCAGCGTTCGGAAACCGGGACAGGGGGTAGAGACCCAGTACTTC.

The V gene is TRBV20-1, the J gene TRBJ1-1, with D possibly being TRBD1 (5 bases). There are 14 residues in the CDR3. V lost 3 bases, J lost 3 bases, and 14 bases lay in between. Germline V gene lookup returns CDR1 DFQATT and CDR2 SNEGSKA (reference sequence). CDR3: CSARTAQGDTEAFF. CDR3 in DNA: TGCAGTGCTAGGACAGCCCAGGGAGACACTGAAGCTTTCTTT.

In this sample, this clonotype turned up many times. The V and J genes are TRBV7-2 and TRBJ2-5; D is unresolved. The germline V gene has CDR1 SGHTA and CDR2 FQGNSA. The V end lost 3 bases, the J end lost 2 bases, and 10 bases lay between the germline ends. This CDR3 spans 14 amino acids. This chain's CDR3 is CASSFQAPQETQYF. The DNA for the CDR3 is TGTGCCAGCAGCTTTCAGGCCCCTCAAGAGACCCAGTACTTC. Supplemented by reference TRBV7-2 and TRBJ2-5, the full variable domain reads GAGVSQSPSNKVTEKGKDVELRCDPISGHTALYWYRQSLGQGLEFLIYFQGNSAPDKSGLPSDRFSAERTGGSVSTLTIQRTQQEDSAVYLCASSFQAPQETQYFGPGTRLLVL.

Comment on this clonotype: This clone may be a read error of a much larger clone one base away. The chain combines TRBV18 with TRBJ1-6; 8 positions match TRBD1. The CDR3 has 17 residues. CDR1 is KGHSH and CDR2 is LQKENI in the germline V gene. The trim removed 2 bases at V and 9 bases at J, leaving 12 bases unmatched. CDR3 amino acids: CASSPISDRAKGSPLHF. The CDR3 DNA reads as TGTGCCAGCTCACCAATATCGGACAGGGCTAAGGGTTCACCCCTCCACTTT.

This sequence joins TRBV10-3 and TRBJ2-5, with D hard to call. Germline-derived CDR1 and CDR2 are ENHRY and SYGVKD. CDR3 length equals 11 residues. V was pared by 5 bases and J by 3 bases, with 4 bases between. The CDR3 sequence is CAISLEETQYF. The CDR3 DNA reads as TGTGCCATCAGTCTAGAAGAGACCCAGTACTTC.

This clonotype was observed at least ten times. The rearrangement joins TRBV27 to TRBJ2-7, with 8 positions matching TRBD1. CDR3 length equals 15 residues. Germline V gene lookup returns CDR1 MNHEY and CDR2 SMNVEV (reference sequence). Trimming cost V 4 bases and J 9 bases; bases outside gene matches: 14. The CDR3 DNA sequence: TGTGCCAGCAGTTCCCGCGGGACAGGTCGTCTTGGGCAGTACTTC. Amino acid sequence: CASSSRGTGRLGQYF.

This clonotype was seen repeatedly, ten times or more. The gene calls are TRBV5-8 and TRBJ2-1; D unclear. Trimming removed 4 bases at V and 1 base at J, with 12 bases between. The germline gives CDR1 SGHTS, CDR2 YDEGEE. CDR3 length equals 15 residues. Here the CDR3 reads CASSPDGYSYNEQFF. The CDR3 bases are TGTGCCAGCAGCCCTGATGGGTATTCCTACAATGAGCAGTTCTTC.

This rearrangement joins TRBV25-1 to TRBJ2-1; 11 bases are shared with TRBD2. The CDR3 spans 15 residues. J lost 6 bases, V lost 2 bases, and 3 bases had no gene match. Germline V CDR1 and CDR2: MGHDK, SYGVNS. The CDR3 reads CASSELAGGPNEQFF. CDR3 coding DNA: TGTGCCAGCAGTGAACTAGCGGGAGGCCCCAATGAGCAGTTCTTC.

This clonotype was detected a few times. This rearrangement joins TRBV2 to TRBJ2-2; 7 nucleotides match TRBD2. The germline V gene has CDR1 SNHLY and CDR2 FYNNEI. The J segment lost 3 bases and the V segment lost 6 bases, leaving 1 base of the junction unmatched. The CDR3 sequence is 13 residues long. The CDR3 bases are TGTGCCAGCAGGCTAGCGGACACCGGGGAGCTGTTTTTT. Translation gives CASRLADTGELFF.

This clonotype was counted ten times or more. This chain uses TRBV6-6 with TRBJ2-2; a weak D match, TRBD2 (6 bases). The germline CDR1 and CDR2 sequences are MNHNY and SVGAGI (reference sequence). Trimming took off 2 bases at V and 4 bases at J, with 14 bases between the two ends. The CDR3 totals 16 residues. CDR3 DNA sequence: TGTGCCAGCAGTTACCCCAACGTCGGGGGCACCGGGGAGCTGTTTTTT. This codes for CASSYPNVGGTGELFF.

About this clonotype itself: With a much larger clone just one base away, this may be a read error. The chain joins TRBV20-1 to TRBJ2-7; no definite D call. CDR1 is DFQATT and CDR2 is SNEGSKA in the germline V gene (reference sequence). The CDR3 is 14 amino acids. The CDR3 here is CSARVWQESYEQCF. DNA of the CDR3: TGCAGTGCTAGAGTTTGGCAGGAGTCCTACGAGCAGTGCTTC.

This clonotype was detected many times. The J gene is TRBJ2-7, the V gene TRBV9; D possibly corresponds to TRBD2 (6 bases). V was shortened by 0 bases and J by 2 bases, with 15 bases between the two germline ends. This CDR3 comprises 16 residues. The germline gives CDR1 SGDLS, CDR2 YYNGEE. CDR3 bases: TGTGCCAGCAGCGTAGGGCACGGGGGACCCACCTACGAGCAGTACTTC. Translation gives CASSVGHGGPTYEQYF.

The chain recombines TRBV20-1 with TRBJ1-4; no definite D call. Trimming shortened V by 6 bases and J by 8 bases, and 16 bases separated the two germline ends. CDR3 size: 13 residues. The germline CDR1 and CDR2 sequences are DFQATT and SNEGSKA (reference sequence). CDR3 protein: CSAQRDFSEKLFF. CDR3 DNA: TGCAGTGCGCAAAGAGATTTCTCCGAAAAACTGTTTTTT.

This clonotype has a count of ten or more. The chain joins TRBV28 to TRBJ2-5, with D perhaps matching TRBD1 or TRBD2 (6 bases each). In germline, CDR1 is MDHEN, CDR2 SYDVKM. Trimming took off 7 bases at V and 5 bases at J, with 14 bases between the two ends. The CDR3 extends over 13 amino acids. CDR3 in amino acids: CASTFPGAETQYF. The CDR3 DNA reads as TGTGCCAGCACGTTTCCGGGGGCCGAGACCCAGTACTTC.

The chain uses TRBV7-9 and TRBJ2-3; D gene unclear. V was pared by 5 bases and J by 4 bases, with 7 bases between. CDR1 SEHNR and CDR2 FQNEAQ come from the germline V gene (reference sequence). CDR3 length equals 12 residues. The CDR3 reads CASSNEADTQYF. In DNA, the CDR3 is TGTGCCAGCAGCAACGAGGCAGATACGCAGTATTTT. The full variable domain, rest sourced from reference TRBV7-9 and TRBJ2-3, is DTGVSQNPRHKITKRGQNVTFRCDPISEHNRLYWYRQTLGQGPEFLTYFQNEAQLEKSRLLSDRFSAERPKGSFSTLEIQRTEQGDSAMYLCASSNEADTQYFGPGTRLTVL.

The rearrangement links TRBV28 to TRBJ1-5, with TRBD1 as a possible D gene (5 bases). The CDR3 is 14 amino acids. The V end was cut by 10 bases, the J end by 1 base, with 14 bases between. Germline loops: CDR1 MDHEN, CDR2 SYDVKM. DNA of the CDR3: TGTGCCATTGCCCCTGGGGGGAGCAATCAGCCCCAGCATTTT. As protein: CAIAPGGSNQPQHF.

The V gene is TRBV2, the J gene TRBJ1-5; weak D call: TRBD1 (5 bases). The CDR3 covers 13 residues. With 7 bases removed from V and 4 bases from J, the gap between germline ends came to 11 bases. The germline V gene encodes CDR1 SNHLY and CDR2 FYNNEI. For the CDR3, the DNA is TGTGCCAGCACATGGGGACTGAATCAGCCCCAGCATTTT. Translating it yields CASTWGLNQPQHF. The complete variable domain, with remaining parts taken from reference TRBV2 and TRBJ1-5, reads EPEVTQTPSHQVTQMGQEVILRCVPISNHLYFYWYRQILGQKVEFLVSFYNNEISEKSEIFDDQFSVERPDGSNFTLKIRSTKLEDSAMYFCASTWGLNQPQHFGDGTRLSIL.

The gene calls are TRBV12-3 or TRBV12-4 and TRBJ1-5; the match to TRBD1 covers 9 bases. The CDR3 spans 15 residues. With 4 bases clipped from V and 4 bases from J, the junction kept 5 bases outside the gene matches. DNA of the CDR3: TGTGCCAGCAGTTCTACAGGGGGCAGGAATCAGCCCCAGCATTTT. This codes for CASSSTGGRNQPQHF.

This clonotype was picked up many times. The V call is TRBV28, the J call TRBJ2-2; D unclear. Germline V lookup: CDR1 MDHEN, CDR2 SYDVKM. The CDR3 consists of 14 residues. V was pared by 3 bases and J by 0 bases, with 5 bases between. CDR3 in DNA: TGTGCCAGCAGTTTTTTCGCGAACACCGGGGAGCTGTTTTTT. This gives the protein CASSFFANTGELFF.

This clonotype was seen only a few times. V usage is TRBV5-1 and J usage is TRBJ1-1, with unresolved D. Trimming cost V 2 bases and J 1 base, with 6 bases left between them. Per germline, CDR1 SGHRS and CDR2 YFSETQ. This CDR3 is 13 amino acids long. The CDR3 loop reads CASSFDGNTEAFF. CDR3 DNA sequence: TGCGCCAGCAGCTTCGACGGGAACACTGAAGCTTTCTTT.

This clonotype was counted many times. The chain is built from TRBV6-1 and TRBJ2-3; 9 bases map to TRBD2. The CDR3 covers 14 residues. Trimming cost V 8 bases and J 2 bases; bases outside gene matches: 5. CDR1 and CDR2 from the germline V gene are MNHNS and SASEGT. The CDR3 sequence is CASRLAGYTDTQYF. The CDR3 DNA follows: TGTGCCAGCCGTCTAGCGGGATACACAGATACGCAGTATTTT.

The V gene is TRBV20-1, the J gene TRBJ2-3, with 8 bases identical to TRBD2. This CDR3 comprises 18 residues. CDR1 and CDR2 from the germline V gene are DFQATT and SNEGSKA (reference sequence). V was pared by 1 base and J by 5 bases, with 17 bases of the junction left unmatched. The CDR3 loop is CSARALETRTSWGDTQYF. CDR3 nucleotide sequence: TGCAGTGCTAGAGCGTTAGAGACGCGGACTAGCTGGGGAGATACGCAGTATTTT.

This clonotype was found a few times. V is TRBV20-1 and J is TRBJ2-7, with 15 bases lining up with TRBD2. V lost 0 bases and J lost 2; bases outside the gene matches: 5. CDR3 size: 17 residues. Germline CDR1 DFQATT, CDR2 SNEGSKA (reference sequence). The CDR3 bases are TGCAGTGCTAGAGACGGGACTAGCGGGAGGCGTACCTACGAGCAGTACTTC. Translation: CSARDGTSGRRTYEQYF.